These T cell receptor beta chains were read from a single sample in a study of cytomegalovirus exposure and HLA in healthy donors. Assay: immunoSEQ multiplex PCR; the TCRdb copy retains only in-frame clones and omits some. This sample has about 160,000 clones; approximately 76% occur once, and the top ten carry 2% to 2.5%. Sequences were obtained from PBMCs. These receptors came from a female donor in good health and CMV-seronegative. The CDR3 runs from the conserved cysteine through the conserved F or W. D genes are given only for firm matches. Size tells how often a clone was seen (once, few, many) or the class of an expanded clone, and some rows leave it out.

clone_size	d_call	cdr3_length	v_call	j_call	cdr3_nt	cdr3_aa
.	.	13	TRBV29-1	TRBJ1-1	TGCAGCGGGGCTTTGGGACAGAACACTGAAGCTTTCTTT	CSGALGQNTEAFF
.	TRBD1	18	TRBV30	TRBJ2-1	TGTGCCTGGAATACCGGGACAGGAGTTTATAGCTCCTACAATGAGCAGTTCTTC	CAWNTGTGVYSSYNEQFF
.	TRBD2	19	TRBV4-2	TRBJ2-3	TGTGCCAGCAGCCAAGGACTAGCGGGGGTTTACAGCTTAGCAGATACGCAGTATTTT	CASSQGLAGVYSLADTQYF
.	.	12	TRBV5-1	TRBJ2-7	TGCGCCAGCAGCCCGACAGGCGTCGAGCAGTACTTC	CASSPTGVEQYF
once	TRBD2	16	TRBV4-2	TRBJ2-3	TGTGCCAGCCGATCTTTAGCGGGTTCTTACACAGATACGCAGTATTTT	CASRSLAGSYTDTQYF
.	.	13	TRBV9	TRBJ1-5	TGTGCCAGCAGCGCAGATAGCAATCAGCCCCAGCATTTT	CASSADSNQPQHF
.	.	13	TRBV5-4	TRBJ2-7	TGTGCCAGCAGCTTCGCCAGGGAAGGCGAGCAGTACTTC	CASSFAREGEQYF
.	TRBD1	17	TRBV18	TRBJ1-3	TGTGCCAGCTCACCACAAGGGACAGCGAGCTCTGGAAACACCATATATTTT	CASSPQGTASSGNTIYF
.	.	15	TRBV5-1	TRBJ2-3	TGCGCCAGCAGCTTGTTGTCGTTCTCCACAGATACGCAGTATTTT	CASSLLSFSTDTQYF
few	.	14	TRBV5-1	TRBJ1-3	TGCGCCAGCAGCTTGGCGGGTTCTGGAAACACCATATATTTT	CASSLAGSGNTIYF
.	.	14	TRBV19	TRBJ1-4	TGTGCCAGTAGTATCGGGGTGGAGGATGAAAAACTGTTTTTT	CASSIGVEDEKLFF